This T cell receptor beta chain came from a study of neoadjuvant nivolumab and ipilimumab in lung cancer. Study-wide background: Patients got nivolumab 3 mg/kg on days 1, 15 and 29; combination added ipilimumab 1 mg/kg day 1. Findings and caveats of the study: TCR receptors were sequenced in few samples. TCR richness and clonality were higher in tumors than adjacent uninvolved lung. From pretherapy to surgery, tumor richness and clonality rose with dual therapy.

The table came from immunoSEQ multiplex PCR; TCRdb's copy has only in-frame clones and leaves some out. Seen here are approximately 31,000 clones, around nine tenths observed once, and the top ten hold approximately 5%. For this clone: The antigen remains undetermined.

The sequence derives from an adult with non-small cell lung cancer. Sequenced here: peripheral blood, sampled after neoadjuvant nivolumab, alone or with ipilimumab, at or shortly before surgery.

The CDR3: CASSLFRNTEAFF. CDR3 DNA sequence: TGCGCCAGCAGCTTGTTCAGGAACACTGAAGCTTTCTTT. The rearrangement uses TRBV5-1 and TRBJ1-1; D gene uncertain. The CDR3 contains 13 residues. Germline V gene data show CDR1 as SGHRS and CDR2 as YFSETQ. Trimming took off 1 base at V and 1 base at J, with 5 bases between the two ends.